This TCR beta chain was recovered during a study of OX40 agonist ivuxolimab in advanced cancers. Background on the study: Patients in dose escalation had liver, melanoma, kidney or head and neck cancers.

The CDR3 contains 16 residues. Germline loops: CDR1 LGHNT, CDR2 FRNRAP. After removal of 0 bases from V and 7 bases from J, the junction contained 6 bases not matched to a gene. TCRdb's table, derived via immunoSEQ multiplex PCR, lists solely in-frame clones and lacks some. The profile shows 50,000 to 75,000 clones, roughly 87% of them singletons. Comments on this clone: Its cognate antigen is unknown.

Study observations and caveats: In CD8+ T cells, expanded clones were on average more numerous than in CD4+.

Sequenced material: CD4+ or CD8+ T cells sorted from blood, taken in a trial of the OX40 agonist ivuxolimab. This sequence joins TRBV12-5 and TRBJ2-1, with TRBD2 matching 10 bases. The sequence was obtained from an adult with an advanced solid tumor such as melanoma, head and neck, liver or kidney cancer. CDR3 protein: CASGLVQRGGSNEQFF. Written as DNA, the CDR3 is TGTGCTAGTGGTTTGGTCCAGCGGGGGGGGAGTAATGAGCAGTTCTTC.